These 26 T cell receptor beta chains originate from one sample sequenced in a study of post-analysis software for immune sequencing data. Findings of the study overall: In patients, TRBV5-6, TRBV5-1 and TRBV20-1 belonged to five or six TRBV segments found more frequently than in controls.

For these TCRs, the target antigens are not known. Built from TCR beta cDNA, the libraries had unique molecular identifiers in them. MiXCR was run by TCRdb on the PCR reads, yielding one entry per CDR3 protein. The top ten hold around 0.55% of the sample, which has hundreds of thousands of distinct CDR3 sequences, just under 30% seen once. The sequencing sample was made of blood. All receptors come from a girl aged 5-17 years with multiple sclerosis.

This clonotype was counted a few times. V and J are TRBV20-1 and TRBJ2-3, with TRBD2 matching over 10 bases. Losses at the gene ends were 5 bases for V and 6 bases for J; bases not matched to a gene: 14. The CDR3 extends over 16 amino acids. From germline, CDR1 is DFQATT and CDR2 SNEGSKA (reference sequence). CDR3 in DNA: TGCAGTGCTCCTTCTGGGAGCGGGGGGGCCCTGGATACGCAGTATTTT. It codes for CSAPSGSGGALDTQYF.

This clonotype was recorded only once. The gene calls are TRBV7-2 and TRBJ1-4, with D possibly matching TRBD1 (6 bases). The CDR3 spans 14 residues. Germline V gives CDR1 SGHTA, CDR2 FQGNSA. V was shortened by 5 bases and J by 5 bases, with 12 bases between the two germline ends. In DNA, the CDR3 is TGTGCCAGCAGCCCACAGGGAAAGAATGAAAAACTGTTTTTT. As protein: CASSPQGKNEKLFF.

This clonotype came up a few times. V usage is TRBV29-1 and J usage is TRBJ2-1; no firm D call. Germline V lookup: CDR1 SQVTM, CDR2 ANQGSEA. Trimming took off 1 base at V and 1 base at J, with 11 bases between the two ends. The CDR3 totals 15 residues. The CDR3 sequence: CSVEGLMGSYNEQFF. CDR3 sequence (DNA): TGCAGCGTTGAAGGACTGATGGGTTCCTACAATGAGCAGTTCTTC.

The count of this clonotype is one. This sequence joins TRBV5-1 and TRBJ1-1, with D possibly TRBD1 on 5 matching bases. Per the germline V gene, CDR1 is SGHRS and CDR2 is YFSETQ. Trimming stripped 0 bases from V and 6 bases from J, with 12 bases between. The CDR3 consists of 14 residues. CDR3 DNA sequence: TGCGCCAGCAGCTTGGGACAGAGTGGGTCTGAAGCTTTCTTT. Translating gives CASSLGQSGSEAFF.

This clonotype has just a few counts. DNA for the CDR3: TGTGCCAGCAGTTATCCCGGGGGAATGGAGGGCTACACCTTC. This gives the protein CASSYPGGMEGYTF. The V and J genes are TRBV25-1 and TRBJ1-2, with a tentative D call TRBD1 (5 bases). The germline V and J ends were trimmed by 5 bases and 8 bases, with 18 bases remaining between them. The CDR3 length is 14 residues. Germline V gene sequence: CDR1 MGHDK, CDR2 SYGVNS.

This clonotype showed up just a few times. The genes are TRBV4-1 and TRBJ2-6; 9 bases agree with TRBD2. Trimming removed 5 bases from V and 0 bases from J; junction bases left unmatched: 8. CDR1 is MGHRA and CDR2 is YSYEKL in the germline V gene. The CDR3 contains 18 residues. This CDR3 reads CASSVIAGELSGANVLTF. Written as DNA, the CDR3 is TGCGCCAGCAGCGTTATAGCGGGGGAACTCTCTGGGGCCAACGTCCTGACTTTC.

This clonotype was observed a handful of times. The gene calls are TRBV20-1 and TRBJ2-1; no definite D call. This CDR3 contains 15 residues. V dropped 3 bases and J dropped 2 bases, with 14 bases sitting between them. Germline-derived CDR1 and CDR2 are DFQATT and SNEGSKA (reference sequence). The CDR3: CSASVLPTTYNEQFF. The CDR3 nucleotides are TGCAGTGCTAGTGTACTCCCGACGACCTACAATGAGCAGTTCTTC.

This clonotype has a handful of counts. This sequence joins TRBV9 and TRBJ2-1, with 7 bases matching TRBD1. Germline lookup yields CDR1 SGDLS and CDR2 YYNGEE. V lost 0 bases and J lost 7; bases outside the gene matches: 7. This CDR3 has 15 residues. The CDR3 sequence: CASSVGSGGRNEQFF. CDR3 coding DNA: TGTGCCAGCAGCGTAGGGTCAGGGGGAAGGAATGAGCAGTTCTTC. Supplemented by reference TRBV9 and TRBJ2-1, the full variable domain reads DSGVTQTPKHLITATGQRVTLRCSPRSGDLSVYWYQQSLDQGLQFLIQYYNGEERAKGNILERFSAQQFPDLHSELNLSSLELGDSALYFCASSVGSGGRNEQFFGPGTRLTVL.

The genes are TRBV5-5 and TRBJ2-3; 7 bases are shared with TRBD1. The CDR3 runs 14 residues. Germline V gene sequence: CDR1 SGHKS, CDR2 YYEKEE (reference sequence). V dropped 4 bases and J dropped 4; count of bases not matched to a gene: 6. Here the CDR3 reads CASSRQGLPDTQYF. Here the CDR3 DNA reads TGTGCCAGCAGCCGACAGGGTTTGCCAGATACGCAGTATTTT.

This clonotype was observed a few times. The chain links TRBV7-8 to TRBJ1-2; D might be TRBD1 (5 bases). The CDR3 consists of 15 residues. V shed 5 bases and J shed 5 bases, with 18 bases lying between them. Germline-derived CDR1 and CDR2 are SGHVS and FQNEAQ. The CDR3 region has the DNA TGTGCCAGCAGCCCCAGGGAAGGGCCTAGATATGGCTACACCTTC. It codes for CASSPREGPRYGYTF.

The chain carries TRBV28 and TRBJ2-5; the D gene is possibly TRBD2 (6 bases). V was clipped by 6 bases and J by 3 bases, with 14 bases between them. The germline CDR1 and CDR2 sequences are MDHEN and SYDVKM. The CDR3 totals 14 residues. The CDR3 coding sequence is TGTGCCAGCAGGATTGCATGGGGGGAAGAGACCCAGTACTTC. Its protein is CASRIAWGEETQYF. The whole variable domain, remainder taken from reference TRBV28 and TRBJ2-5, is DVKVTQSSRYLVKRTGEKVFLECVQDMDHENMFWYRQDPGLGLRLIYFSYDVKMKEKGDIPEGYSVSREKKERFSLILESASTNQTSMYLCASRIAWGEETQYFGPGTRLLVL.

This sequence joins TRBV29-1 and TRBJ2-1; D is possibly TRBD2 (6 bases). Germline loops: CDR1 SQVTM, CDR2 ANQGSEA. Trimming removed 5 bases from V and 13 bases from J, with 18 bases in between. The CDR3 extends over 12 amino acids. DNA for the CDR3: TGCAGCGTTTGGGGTCGCGGGGAGACCCAGTTCTTC. This encodes CSVWGRGETQFF.

This clonotype turned up a few times. This chain uses TRBV10-3 with TRBJ2-3; 8 bases are shared with TRBD1. V was clipped by 4 bases and J by 2 bases; unmatched bases: 5. Germline assignment: CDR1 ENHRY and CDR2 SYGVKD. This CDR3 comprises 15 residues. CDR3 region: CAISGRDRYTDTQYF. CDR3 DNA sequence: TGTGCCATCAGTGGCCGGGACAGGTACACAGATACGCAGTATTTT.

This clonotype was seen only a few times. The genes are TRBV6-2 or TRBV6-3 and TRBJ2-1; D unresolved. The V end lost 7 bases, the J end lost 7 bases, and 8 bases lay between the germline ends. The CDR3 runs to 11 residues. The germline gives CDR1 MNHEY, CDR2 SVGEGT. CDR3 coding DNA: TGTGCCAGCACGATGGGTAATGAGCAGTTCTTC. It encodes CASTMGNEQFF.

This clonotype was observed a handful of times. The chain joins TRBV25-1 to TRBJ2-1; 13 nucleotides match TRBD2. J lost 7 bases, V lost 5 bases, and 8 bases had no gene match. Germline assignment: CDR1 MGHDK and CDR2 SYGVNS. This CDR3 is 16 amino acids long. The CDR3: CASSPTSGRGGNEQFF. The CDR3 DNA sequence: TGTGCCAGCAGTCCCACTAGCGGGAGGGGCGGGAATGAGCAGTTCTTC.

This clonotype was recorded a few times. The gene calls are TRBV9 and TRBJ2-7; D call uncertain. The CDR3 consists of 14 residues. CDR1 is SGDLS and CDR2 is YYNGEE in the germline V gene. V shed 0 bases and J shed 3 bases, with 10 bases lying between them. This CDR3 reads CASSVEAGHYEQYF. The CDR3 region has the DNA TGTGCCAGCAGCGTAGAGGCAGGCCACTACGAGCAGTACTTC.

This chain links TRBV18 with TRBJ2-7, with 12 bases lining up with TRBD1. This CDR3 is 16 amino acids long. Trimming took 3 bases from V and 2 from J; bases not matched to a gene: 5. Germline loops: CDR1 KGHSH, CDR2 LQKENI. This CDR3 is CASSPSRDRGPYEQYF. The DNA for the CDR3 is TGTGCCAGCTCACCTTCCCGGGACAGGGGGCCCTACGAGCAGTACTTC.

Notes on this clonotype: The junction shows a germline mismatch at one end, possibly a read error. The genes are TRBV29-1 and TRBJ2-2; D not resolved. Germline V gene data show CDR1 as SQVTM and CDR2 as ANQGSEA. This CDR3 comprises 11 residues. CDR3 DNA: TGCAGCGTTGGGAACGCCGGGGAGCTGTTTTTT. It specifies CSVGNAGELFF.

This clonotype was detected a few times. The V gene is TRBV4-1, the J gene TRBJ1-4; D is uncertain. The V end was cut by 4 bases, the J end by 4 bases, with 16 bases between. This CDR3 has 16 amino acids. Germline CDR1 reads MGHRA; CDR2 reads YSYEKL. CDR3 coding DNA: TGCGCCAGCAGCCGGGCCCGCCAGGAGAGTAATGAAAAACTGTTTTTT. This sequence encodes CASSRARQESNEKLFF.

Concerning this clonotype: The junction departs from germline at one end; a sequencing error may be responsible. This chain links TRBV3-1 with TRBJ1-2; TRBD1 matches 11 bases. Germline CDR1 and CDR2: LGHDT and YNNKEL (reference sequence). The CDR3 consists of 16 residues. The CDR3 bases are TGTACCAGCAGCCAAGCAAGGGGGACAGGGGGTATTAGCTACACCTTC. Protein: CTSSQARGTGGISYTF.

The chain carries TRBV27 and TRBJ2-1; D is unresolved. The CDR3 is made up of 13 amino acids. The V end was cut by 3 bases, the J end by 7 bases, with 10 bases between. From germline, CDR1 is MNHEY and CDR2 SMNVEV (reference sequence). The CDR3 spells CASSLSRVNEQFF. CDR3 bases: TGTGCCAGCAGTTTGTCACGGGTAAATGAGCAGTTCTTC.

The gene calls are TRBV27 and TRBJ2-3; D remains ambiguous. CDR3 length: 15 residues. Germline-derived CDR1 and CDR2 are MNHEY and SMNVEV (reference sequence). V was clipped by 6 bases and J by 1 base, with 14 bases between them. The CDR3 DNA follows: TGTGCCAGCAGCGGCCTTTTGACCGGCACAGATACGCAGTATTTT. It is translated as CASSGLLTGTDTQYF.

V and J are TRBV7-2 and TRBJ1-5; TRBD1 agrees at 8 bases. Trimming removed 8 bases from V and 6 bases from J; junction bases left unmatched: 12. This CDR3 is built from 15 residues. The germline V gene has CDR1 SGHTA and CDR2 FQGNSA. The CDR3 reads CASRRAAGGLQPQHF. In nucleotides, the CDR3 is TGTGCCAGCCGAAGGGCGGCAGGGGGCCTTCAGCCCCAGCATTTT.

This clonotype occurred a few times. This chain links TRBV10-3 with TRBJ1-1; 7 bases agree with TRBD1. The germline V gene encodes CDR1 ENHRY and CDR2 SYGVKD. V shed 11 bases and J 0 bases; nucleotides not matched to a gene: 9. The CDR3 has 14 residues. The CDR3 sequence: CAVRGTAMNTEAFF. The CDR3 nucleotides read TGTGCCGTAAGAGGGACAGCCATGAACACTGAAGCTTTCTTT.

The genes are TRBV28 and TRBJ1-2, with 9 bases that match TRBD1. The CDR3 contains 12 residues. Trimming cost V 9 bases and J 7 bases; bases outside gene matches: 6. The germline V gene encodes CDR1 MDHEN and CDR2 SYDVKM. As DNA, the CDR3 is TGTGCCAGGACGGACAGGGGCGGTGGCTACACCTTC. Its protein product is CARTDRGGGYTF.

CDR3 region: CATSDPGQGLYEQYF. DNA of the CDR3: TGTGCCACCAGTGACCCCGGACAGGGCCTCTACGAGCAGTACTTC. This chain uses TRBV24-1 with TRBJ2-7; 8 nucleotides agree with TRBD1. Unmatched junction bases numbered 7, after V lost 4 bases and J lost 3 bases. The CDR3 consists of 15 residues. Germline V gene lookup returns CDR1 KGHDR and CDR2 SFDVKD.